This TCR beta chain was captured by sequencing in a study of CD8 T cells in ankylosing spondylitis. Study-level results: Disease-associated clones were reportedly significantly overrepresented in matched ankylosing spondylitis synovial fluid.

This clonotype has at least ten counts. What it binds is not known. There are 15 residues in the CDR3. Looked up from germline, CDR1 is MDHEN and CDR2 is SYDVKM. J was trimmed by 8 bases and V by 4 bases; bases with no gene match: 14. Construction of TCR beta libraries was performed using quantitative 5'-RACE with molecular barcodes. MiXCR, applied by TCRdb to the 5' RACE reads, yields one record per CDR3 protein. The sample contains fewer than 250,000 distinct CDR3 sequences, about 11% of which appear only once. This receptor was obtained from a male donor with ankylosing spondylitis or in good health (not recorded which). J is TRBJ2-7 and V is TRBV28; TRBD2 aligns across 7 bases. The specimen was blood, either unsorted or a sorted T cell fraction (not recorded which). As DNA, the CDR3 is TGTGCCAGCAGTTCCCCACCCGGGACTAAGCCCAAGCAGTACTTC. Translating it yields CASSSPPGTKPKQYF.